This TCR beta chain derives from a study of shared clonotypes between healthy human individuals. Study details: Sampling drew on donors who were two women and a few men aged 18 to 49.

Profiling relied on immunoSEQ multiplex PCR, and the TCRdb table lists in-frame clones only, not all of them. The sample has around 510,000 clones, roughly 95% seen once. A word on this clone: Its antigen remains unknown.

This CDR3 contains 16 residues. Study-level results: Several donors held 5% to 5.5% of naive CD4 clonotypes in common.

Donors were healthy HIV-negative adults without recent acute infections or vaccinations. This TCR came from a woman aged 30 to 39 in good health. The chain joins TRBV21-1 to TRBJ2-7; whether TRBD2, the table's D call, matches the DNA was not checked. TRBV21-1 is tagged as a pseudogene. Sequenced material: naive CD4+ T cells sorted from blood. Subset in this sample: CD45RA+ positively selected. CDR3 sequence reads: CASSNLSWLAGGEQYF. CDR3 in DNA: TGTGCCAGCAGCAACCTATCTTGGCTAGCGGGTGGCGAGCAGTACTTC.